This T cell receptor beta chain appears in the sequencing data of a study of control samples from healthy donors and cancer patients. Libraries were prepared by immunoSEQ multiplex PCR; TCRdb keeps only in-frame clonotypes and omits some of them. There are about 140,000 clones in the sample; 90% to 95% occur only once, and 13% lies in the top ten. This CDR3 is built from 18 residues. Germline trimming cut 3 bases from V and 0 bases from J; bases unmatched to any gene: 14. Germline CDR1 and CDR2: SGDLS and YYNGEE. This chain joins TRBV9 and TRBJ1-2, with 7 bases lining up with TRBD1. The TCR comes from a man in his forties in good health. The sample was blood. CDR3 sequence (DNA): TGTGCCAGCAGCGGAGGAGGTGGGACAGTCGCCTCTAACTATGGCTACACCTTC. Its translation: CASSGGGGTVASNYGYTF.